These 10 T cell receptor beta chains came from one sample sequenced in a study of CXCR3-negative and CXCR3-positive naive CD8 T cells. 5' RACE that incorporated UMI labels was used to prepare the TRB cDNA libraries. From the 5' RACE reads, TCRdb lists one entry per CDR3 protein and no DNA. Recorded for this sample: 37,000 or so distinct CDR3 sequences. The source material was memory CD8+ T cells from blood. The receptors originated from a human donor in good health. Some clones in this sample may be carry-over from other donors' samples.

V and J are TRBV29-1 and TRBJ2-2. In germline, CDR1 is SQVTM, CDR2 ANQGSEA. The CDR3 loop spans 12 amino acids. CDR3: CSVEFVVGELFF.

The rearrangement uses TRBV6-2 or TRBV6-3 and TRBJ2-7; the D call from TCRdb, TRBD1, cannot be confirmed without DNA. From germline, CDR1 is MNHEY and CDR2 SVGEGT. The CDR3 spans 16 residues. CDR3 region: CASSYPTRTGKYEQYF.

The chain's CDR3 is CASSLRFAYMNTEAFF. This chain connects TRBV5-6 to TRBJ1-1. CDR1 is SGHDT, CDR2 YYEEEE, per germline. The CDR3 loop spans 16 amino acids. The variable domain in full, with the rest retrieved from reference TRBV5-6 and TRBJ1-1, is DAGVTQSPTHLIKTRGQQVTLRCSPKSGHDTVSWYQQALGQGPQFIFQYYEEEERQRGNFPDRFSGHQFPNYSSELNVNALLLGDSALYLCASSLRFAYMNTEAFFGQGTRLTVV.

The V and J genes are TRBV6-6 and TRBJ2-2; the TCRdb call, TRBD1, lacks DNA for checking. This CDR3 spans 13 amino acids. Germline V gene data show CDR1 as MNHNY and CDR2 as SVGAGI (reference sequence). The CDR3 sequence: CASSQGVSGELFF.

The chain employs TRBV6-2 or TRBV6-3 and TRBJ2-2; TCRdb's D call of TRBD1 is untestable without DNA. CDR3 size: 15 residues. The germline gives CDR1 MNHEY, CDR2 SVGEGT. The CDR3 is CASSSDSMNTGELFF.

The V and J genes are TRBV29-1 and TRBJ2-7; TCRdb returns TRBD2, unconfirmable since there is no DNA. The germline V gene encodes CDR1 SQVTM and CDR2 ANQGSEA. CDR3 length: 14 residues. The CDR3 region is CSVEGRGGPSEQYF.

The J gene is TRBJ2-7, the V gene TRBV20-1; the D call from TCRdb, TRBD1, cannot be confirmed without DNA. Per germline, CDR1 DFQATT and CDR2 SNEGSKA (reference sequence). The CDR3 length is 13 residues. The CDR3 loop reads CSAQTGQSYEQYF.

The chain couples TRBV29-1 to TRBJ2-7; TCRdb picks TRBD1, but there is no DNA to check that call. The CDR3 length is 14 residues. The germline V gene has CDR1 SQVTM and CDR2 ANQGSEA. The CDR3 here is CSVDTGTGPYEQYF.

The genes are TRBV12-3 or TRBV12-4 and TRBJ1-1; TCRdb's D call, TRBD1, is unchecked because there is no DNA. The CDR3 length is 15 residues. This chain's CDR3 is CASSQTGGVDTEAFF.

The rearrangement joins TRBV7-7 to TRBJ2-2; TCRdb names TRBD1, which stays unverified in the absence of DNA. The CDR3 has 16 residues. Germline loops: CDR1 SSHAT, CDR2 FNYEAQ (reference sequence). CDR3 amino acids: CASSSSFQGVTGELFF.